Listed here are 17 T cell receptor beta chains from one sample, sequenced in a study of OX40 agonist ivuxolimab in advanced cancers. The data were produced by immunoSEQ multiplex PCR, yet TCRdb's version contains in-frame clones alone and is incomplete. The sample comprises 50,000 to 65,000 clones, around 88% of which are singletons, and 0.76% rests with the top ten. The input for sequencing was CD4+ or CD8+ T cells sorted from blood, taken in a trial of the OX40 agonist ivuxolimab. These receptor sequences come from an adult with an advanced solid tumor such as melanoma, head and neck, liver or kidney cancer.

The chain uses TRBV10-3 and TRBJ2-1; 11 nucleotides match TRBD2. V was clipped by 6 bases and J by 3 bases; unmatched bases: 13. CDR1 and CDR2 from the germline V gene are ENHRY and SYGVKD. This CDR3 comprises 18 residues. CDR3 loop: CAIRDRKLAGENYNEQFF. CDR3 nucleotide sequence: TGTGCCATCAGGGACCGAAAACTAGCGGGGGAAAACTACAATGAGCAGTTCTTC.

The chain recombines TRBV21-1 with TRBJ2-6; TRBD2 is the table's D call and was not checked against the DNA. TRBV21-1 is listed as a pseudogene. The CDR3 loop spans 19 amino acids. As DNA, the CDR3 is TGTGCCAGCAGCATAGAGAGGGACGGGGGAGGCTCTGGGGCCAACGTCCTGACTTTC. Translating gives CASSIERDGGGSGANVLTF.

This chain uses TRBV20-1 with TRBJ2-3; no clear D gene. Looked up from germline, CDR1 is DFQATT and CDR2 is SNEGSKA (reference sequence). Trimming removed 4 bases from V and 4 bases from J, with 6 bases in between. The CDR3 has 11 residues. CDR3 sequence: CSANLADTQYF. The CDR3 nucleotides are TGCAGTGCTAACCTGGCAGATACGCAGTATTTT.

This chain links TRBV30 with TRBJ2-7, with 8 bases aligning to TRBD2. This CDR3 contains 13 residues. Germline CDR1 reads GTSNPN; CDR2 reads SVGIG (reference sequence). J was trimmed by 4 bases and V by 3 bases; bases with no gene match: 5. CDR3 protein: CAWRGLEKYEQYF. In DNA form, the CDR3 reads TGTGCCTGGAGGGGACTAGAGAAATACGAGCAGTACTTC.

The rearrangement links TRBV19 to TRBJ1-2, with 7 bases matching TRBD1. Germline V gene data show CDR1 as LNHDA and CDR2 as SQIVND (reference sequence). The length of the CDR3 is 15 residues. After removal of 5 bases from V and 0 bases from J, the junction contained 6 bases not matched to a gene. The DNA of the CDR3 is TGTGCCAGTAGTCTGACGGGACAGCCTAACTATGGCTACACCTTC. It yields the protein CASSLTGQPNYGYTF.

V gene TRBV2 combines with J gene TRBJ1-5; D is uncertain. The CDR3 is made up of 11 amino acids. With 1 base removed from V and 9 bases from J, the gap between germline ends came to 4 bases. The V gene's germline CDR1 is SNHLY and CDR2 FYNNEI. The CDR3 DNA sequence: TGTGCCAGCAGTGAAGGGGGGCCCCAGCATTTT. Translating it yields CASSEGGPQHF.

The chain couples TRBV11-1 to TRBJ2-7; D is undetermined. Germline V CDR1 and CDR2: SGHAT, FQDESV (reference sequence). This CDR3 comprises 14 residues. Trimming removed 1 base at V and 5 bases at J, with 12 bases between. The CDR3 protein is CASSLVPGFHEQYF. Here the CDR3 DNA reads TGTGCCAGCAGCTTAGTACCCGGGTTCCACGAGCAGTACTTC. Full variable domain (outside the CDR3, taken from reference TRBV11-1 and TRBJ2-7): EAEVAQSPRYKITEKSQAVAFWCDPISGHATLYWYRQILGQGPELLVQFQDESVVDDSQLPKDRFSAERLKGVDSTLKIQPAELGDSAMYLCASSLVPGFHEQYFGPGTRLTVT.

The chain carries TRBV6-5 and TRBJ2-7; no firm D call. The CDR3 runs to 14 residues. V was shortened by 0 bases and J by 0 bases, with 6 bases between the two germline ends. Germline V lookup: CDR1 MNHEY, CDR2 SVGAGI. CDR3 protein: CASSYSYSSYEQYF. The CDR3 DNA reads TGTGCCAGCAGTTACTCGTACAGCTCCTACGAGCAGTACTTC.

The chain recombines TRBV6-1 with TRBJ2-1, with 14 nucleotides matching TRBD2. This CDR3 contains 17 residues. The germline V gene encodes CDR1 MNHNS and CDR2 SASEGT. The J segment lost 8 bases and the V segment lost 4 bases, leaving 10 bases of the junction unmatched. The CDR3 nucleotides read TGTGCCAGCAGTGTCTCCGGGACTAGCGGGAGATTGGATGAGCAGTTCTTC. As protein: CASSVSGTSGRLDEQFF.

This clone came up once. The CDR3 bases are TGTGCCAGCAGCAAAGGTTACAGGGGCTTAATACGTGAGCAGTTCTTC. It yields the protein CASSKGYRGLIREQFF. The V and J genes are TRBV21-1 and TRBJ2-1; the D call TRBD1 from the table was never checked on the DNA. TRBV21-1 is a known pseudogene. This CDR3 is 16 amino acids long.

This chain joins TRBV28 and TRBJ2-6, with D unresolved. This CDR3 is 15 amino acids long. V gave up 1 base and J gave up 2 bases, with 6 bases separating them. Germline V lookup: CDR1 MDHEN, CDR2 SYDVKM. The CDR3 sequence is CASSLSQAGANVLTF. Written as DNA, the CDR3 is TGTGCCAGCAGTTTATCTCAGGCTGGGGCCAACGTCCTGACTTTC.

This chain joins TRBV2 and TRBJ1-4, with 7 bases that match TRBD1. The CDR3 spans 14 residues. Germline values: CDR1 SNHLY, CDR2 FYNNEI. After removal of 5 bases from V and 8 bases from J, the junction contained 8 bases not matched to a gene. The CDR3 sequence is CASSPQGQGEKLFF. The CDR3 DNA is TGTGCCAGCAGTCCACAGGGGCAAGGCGAAAAACTGTTTTTT.

This clone was recorded a few times. V gene TRBV7-2 combines with J gene TRBJ1-3; D is ambiguous. CDR1 and CDR2 from the germline V gene are SGHTA and FQGNSA. The CDR3 totals 15 residues. V lost 1 base and J 0 bases, leaving 7 bases between the germline ends. CDR3 DNA sequence: TGTGCCAGCAGCTTAGGACCGAGCTCTGGAAACACCATATATTTT. Protein: CASSLGPSSGNTIYF. The variable domain in full, completed from reference TRBV7-2 and TRBJ1-3, reads GAGVSQSPSNKVTEKGKDVELRCDPISGHTALYWYRQSLGQGLEFLIYFQGNSAPDKSGLPSDRFSAERTGGSVSTLTIQRTQQEDSAVYLCASSLGPSSGNTIYFGEGSWLTVV.

The V gene is TRBV5-1, the J gene TRBJ2-7, with TRBD1 matching over 8 bases. The J segment lost 4 bases and the V segment lost 0 bases, leaving 6 bases of the junction unmatched. Germline V CDR1 and CDR2: SGHRS, YFSETQ. This CDR3 region has 15 residues. In DNA, the CDR3 is TGCGCCAGCAGCTTGGTCGCAGGGGGCGAATACGAGCAGTACTTC. Amino acid sequence: CASSLVAGGEYEQYF.

The chain has TRBV6-6 and TRBJ2-1; 13 bases are shared with TRBD2. From germline, CDR1 is MNHNY and CDR2 SVGAGI (reference sequence). With V trimmed by 6 bases and J by 10 bases, 12 bases remained unmatched. This CDR3 contains 16 residues. CDR3 region: CASRNGGTSGIREQFF. The CDR3, as DNA: TGTGCCAGCAGGAACGGAGGGACTAGCGGGATTAGGGAGCAGTTCTTC.

This clone was detected a few times. This chain joins TRBV5-1 and TRBJ2-7; 7 bases are a match to TRBD1. The junction had 0 bases not matched to a gene; V was cut back by 0 bases and J by 0 bases. Germline CDR1 is SGHRS and CDR2 is YFSETQ. CDR3 length equals 14 residues. CDR3 nucleotides: TGCGCCAGCAGCTTGGGACAGGGCTCCTACGAGCAGTACTTC. Translating gives CASSLGQGSYEQYF.

This chain joins TRBV19 and TRBJ1-4; TRBD1 is a possible D gene (5 bases). Germline values: CDR1 LNHDA, CDR2 SQIVND (reference sequence). The CDR3 length is 18 residues. V lost 3 bases and J 0 bases, leaving 17 bases between the germline ends. CDR3 protein: CASSISDTHPPTNEKLFF. CDR3 in DNA: TGTGCCAGTAGTATCTCGGACACCCATCCTCCAACTAATGAAAAACTGTTTTTT. Using reference TRBV19 and TRBJ1-4 for the parts outside the CDR3, the full variable domain is DGGITQSPKYLFRKEGQNVTLSCEQNLNHDAMYWYRQDPGQGLRLIYYSQIVNDFQKGDIAEGYSVSREKKESFPLTVTSAQKNPTAFYLCASSISDTHPPTNEKLFFGSGTQLSVL.